Sequencing of this TCR beta chain was carried out in a study of human T cells and chemical hapten exposure. Study information: On the upper back, patch tests were applied with 0.01% DPC and read at 6 days. Alopecia areata, totalis and universalis patients, mostly female, were included.

Time point in this sample: patch test 1, 2 weeks after DPC sensitization. The treatment denotes: therapeutic diphenylcyclopropenone sensitization with weekly scalp DPC. Venepuncture was done earlier than the placement of each patch test. Germline-derived CDR1 and CDR2 are MGHDK and SYGVNS. This CDR3 is 11 amino acids long. V was cut by 5 bases and J by 3 bases, with 5 bases left in between. This clonotype was seen a few times. In the authors' workflow: A per-sample median of about 100,000 TCRs was observed, with counts ranging from about 20,000 to 750,000. TCRdb recomputed calls from the RACE reads with MiXCR, one row per CDR3 protein. The V and J calls and clone size come from TCRdb's table, not from the authors' own analysis. The sample has 100,000 or so distinct CDR3 sequences; 8% to 13% are singletons.

The sample consisted of whole blood, taken in connection with sensitization to the hapten diphenylcyclopropenone (DPC). The receptor was derived from a woman aged 40 to 50 with alopecia areata. Some clones in this sample may be carry-over from other donors' samples. The chain carries TRBV25-1 and TRBJ2-7; D call uncertain. CDR3: CASSNNYEQYF. The DNA for the CDR3 is TGTGCCAGCAGTAATAACTACGAGCAGTACTTC.